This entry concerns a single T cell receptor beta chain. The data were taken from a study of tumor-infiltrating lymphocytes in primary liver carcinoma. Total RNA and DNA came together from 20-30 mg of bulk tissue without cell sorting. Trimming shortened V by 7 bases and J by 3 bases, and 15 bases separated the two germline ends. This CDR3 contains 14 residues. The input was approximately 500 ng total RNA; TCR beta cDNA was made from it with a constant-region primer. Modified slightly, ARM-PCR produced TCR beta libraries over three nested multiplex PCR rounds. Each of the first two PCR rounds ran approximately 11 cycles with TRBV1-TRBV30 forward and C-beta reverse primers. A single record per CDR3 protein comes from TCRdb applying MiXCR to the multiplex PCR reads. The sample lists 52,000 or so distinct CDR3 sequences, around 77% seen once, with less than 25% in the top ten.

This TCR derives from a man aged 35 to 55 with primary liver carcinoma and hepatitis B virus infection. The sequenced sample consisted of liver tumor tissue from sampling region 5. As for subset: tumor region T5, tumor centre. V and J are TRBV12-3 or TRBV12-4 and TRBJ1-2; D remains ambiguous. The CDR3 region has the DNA TGTGCCAGCACGCCCCGGGAGGCGGACTATGGCTACACCTTC. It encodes CASTPREADYGYTF.